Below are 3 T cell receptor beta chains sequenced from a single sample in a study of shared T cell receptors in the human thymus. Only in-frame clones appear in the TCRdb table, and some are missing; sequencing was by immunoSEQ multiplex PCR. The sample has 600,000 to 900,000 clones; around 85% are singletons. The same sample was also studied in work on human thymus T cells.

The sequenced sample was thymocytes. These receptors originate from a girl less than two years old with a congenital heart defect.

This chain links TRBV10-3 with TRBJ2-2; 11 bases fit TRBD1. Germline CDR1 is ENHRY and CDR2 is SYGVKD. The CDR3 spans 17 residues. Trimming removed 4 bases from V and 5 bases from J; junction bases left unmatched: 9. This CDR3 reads CAISGVGTGGKTGELFF. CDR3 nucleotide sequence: TGTGCCATCAGTGGCGTCGGGACAGGGGGAAAAACCGGGGAGCTGTTTTTT.

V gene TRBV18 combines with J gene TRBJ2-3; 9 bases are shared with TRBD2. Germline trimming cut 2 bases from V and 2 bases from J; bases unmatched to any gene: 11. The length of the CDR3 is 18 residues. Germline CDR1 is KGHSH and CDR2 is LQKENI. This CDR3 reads CASSPEWLAGKATDTQYF. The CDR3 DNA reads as TGTGCCAGCTCACCAGAATGGCTAGCGGGGAAGGCCACAGATACGCAGTATTTT. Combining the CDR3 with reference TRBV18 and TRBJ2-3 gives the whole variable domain NAGVMQNPRHLVRRRGQEARLRCSPMKGHSHVYWYRQLPEEGLKFMVYLQKENIIDESGMPKERFSAEFPKEGPSILRIQQVVRGDSAAYFCASSPEWLAGKATDTQYFGPGTRLTVL.

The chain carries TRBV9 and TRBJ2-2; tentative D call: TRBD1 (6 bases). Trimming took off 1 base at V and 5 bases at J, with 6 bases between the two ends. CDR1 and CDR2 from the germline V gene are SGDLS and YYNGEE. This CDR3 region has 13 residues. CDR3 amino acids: CASSVQGTGELFF. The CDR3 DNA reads TGTGCCAGCAGCGTACAGGGGACCGGGGAGCTGTTTTTT.